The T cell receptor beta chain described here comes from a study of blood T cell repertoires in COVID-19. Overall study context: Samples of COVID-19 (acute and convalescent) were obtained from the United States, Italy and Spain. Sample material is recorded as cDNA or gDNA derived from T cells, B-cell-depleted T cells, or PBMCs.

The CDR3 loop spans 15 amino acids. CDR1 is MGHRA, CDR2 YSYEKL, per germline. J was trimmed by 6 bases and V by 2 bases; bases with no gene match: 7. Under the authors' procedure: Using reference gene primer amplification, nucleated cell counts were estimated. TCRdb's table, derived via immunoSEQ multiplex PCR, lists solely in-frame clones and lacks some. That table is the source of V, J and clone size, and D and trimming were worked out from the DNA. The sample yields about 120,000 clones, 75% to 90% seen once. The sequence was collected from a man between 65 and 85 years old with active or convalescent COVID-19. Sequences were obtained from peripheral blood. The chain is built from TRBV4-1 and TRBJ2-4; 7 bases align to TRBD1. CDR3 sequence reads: CASSQPDRDGNIQYF. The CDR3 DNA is TGCGCCAGCAGCCAACCCGACAGGGATGGAAACATTCAGTACTTC.